Sequencing of this T cell receptor beta chain was carried out in a study of blood T cell repertoires in COVID-19. Germline values: CDR1 SGDLS, CDR2 YYNGEE. V shed 0 bases and J shed 5 bases, with 12 bases lying between them. The CDR3 runs to 15 residues. Assay used: immunoSEQ multiplex PCR; TCRdb lists only in-frame clones, some missing. The sample has 120,000 or so clones, about four fifths seen once; the top ten hold about an eighth. This TCR was sampled from a man in his sixties with acute or convalescent COVID-19. The rearrangement uses TRBV9 and TRBJ2-1; TRBD2 is a possible D gene (5 bases). Source material: peripheral blood. CDR3: CASSVASLENNEQFF. CDR3 in DNA: TGTGCCAGCAGCGTAGCTAGCCTGGAAAACAATGAGCAGTTCTTC.